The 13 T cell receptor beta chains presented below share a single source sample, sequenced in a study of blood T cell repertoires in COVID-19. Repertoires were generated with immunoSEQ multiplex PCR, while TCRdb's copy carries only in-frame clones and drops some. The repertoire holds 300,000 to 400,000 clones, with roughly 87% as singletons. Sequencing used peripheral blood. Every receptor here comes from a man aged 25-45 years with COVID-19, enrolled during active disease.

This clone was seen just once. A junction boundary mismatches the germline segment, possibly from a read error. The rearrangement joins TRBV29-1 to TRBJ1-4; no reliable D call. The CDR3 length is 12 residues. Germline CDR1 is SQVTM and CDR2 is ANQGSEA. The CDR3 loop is CSVQDPREKLFF. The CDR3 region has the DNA TGCAGCGTTCAAGACCCTCGGGAAAAACTGTTTTTT. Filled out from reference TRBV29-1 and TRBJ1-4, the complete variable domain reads SAVISQKPSRDICQRGTSLTIQCQVDSQVTMMFWYRQQPGQSLTLIATANQGSEATYESGFVIDKFPISRPNLTFSTLTVSNMSPEDSSIYLCSVQDPREKLFFGSGTQLSVL.

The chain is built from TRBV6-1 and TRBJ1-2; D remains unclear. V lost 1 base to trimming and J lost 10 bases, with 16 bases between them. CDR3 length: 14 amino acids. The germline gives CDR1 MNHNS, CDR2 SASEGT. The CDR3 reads CASSEGTGNALYTF. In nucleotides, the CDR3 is TGTGCCAGCAGTGAAGGTACCGGGAACGCCCTCTACACCTTC.

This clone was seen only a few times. The CDR3 nucleotides are TGTGCCAGTCGGTTAGCGGGGGGCAATCAGCCCCAGCATTTT. This gives the protein CASRLAGGNQPQHF. This chain links TRBV19 with TRBJ1-5, with D possibly TRBD1 on 5 matching bases. This CDR3 is 14 amino acids long. V gave up 8 bases and J gave up 2 bases, with 13 bases separating them. Germline lookup yields CDR1 LNHDA and CDR2 SQIVND (reference sequence).

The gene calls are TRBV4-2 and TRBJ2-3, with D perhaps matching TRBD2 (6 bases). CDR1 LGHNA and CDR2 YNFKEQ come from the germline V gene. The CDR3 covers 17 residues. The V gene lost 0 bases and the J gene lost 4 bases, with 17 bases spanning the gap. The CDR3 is CASSQEAGWAQPDTQYF. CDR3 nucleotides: TGTGCCAGCAGCCAAGAGGCGGGGTGGGCCCAACCAGATACGCAGTATTTT.

Written as DNA, the CDR3 is TGTGCCAGCAGCGTAGTTCTGAATGAGCAGTTCTTC. This codes for CASSVVLNEQFF. The chain is built from TRBV9 and TRBJ2-1; D is unresolved. Germline CDR1 SGDLS, CDR2 YYNGEE. With 0 bases removed from V and 7 bases from J, the gap between germline ends came to 5 bases. The CDR3 has 12 residues.

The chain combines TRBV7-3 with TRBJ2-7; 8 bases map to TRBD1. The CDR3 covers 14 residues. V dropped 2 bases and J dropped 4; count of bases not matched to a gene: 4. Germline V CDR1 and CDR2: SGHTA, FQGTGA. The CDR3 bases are TGTGCCAGCAGCTTAGGCAGGGGGCCTTACGAGCAGTACTTC. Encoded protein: CASSLGRGPYEQYF.

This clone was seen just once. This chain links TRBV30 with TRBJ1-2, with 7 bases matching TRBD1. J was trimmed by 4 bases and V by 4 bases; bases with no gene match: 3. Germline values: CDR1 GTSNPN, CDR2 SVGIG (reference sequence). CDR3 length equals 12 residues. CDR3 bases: TGTGCCTGGACAGGGGGAGGCTATGGCTACACCTTC. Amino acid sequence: CAWTGGGYGYTF.

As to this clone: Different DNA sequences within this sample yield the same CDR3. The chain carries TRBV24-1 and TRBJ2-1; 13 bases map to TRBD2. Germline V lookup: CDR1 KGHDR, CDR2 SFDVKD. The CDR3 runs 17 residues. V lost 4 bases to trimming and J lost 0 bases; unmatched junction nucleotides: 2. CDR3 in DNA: TGTGCCACCAGTGACTGGACTAGCGGGAGCTCCTACAATGAGCAGTTCTTC. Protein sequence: CATSDWTSGSSYNEQFF.

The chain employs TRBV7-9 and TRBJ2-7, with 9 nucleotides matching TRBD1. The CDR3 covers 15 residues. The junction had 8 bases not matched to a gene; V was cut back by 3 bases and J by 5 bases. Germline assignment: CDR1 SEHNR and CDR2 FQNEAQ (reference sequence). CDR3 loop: CASSLGQGSRNEQYF. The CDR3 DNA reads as TGTGCCAGCAGCTTGGGACAGGGATCACGAAACGAGCAGTACTTC.

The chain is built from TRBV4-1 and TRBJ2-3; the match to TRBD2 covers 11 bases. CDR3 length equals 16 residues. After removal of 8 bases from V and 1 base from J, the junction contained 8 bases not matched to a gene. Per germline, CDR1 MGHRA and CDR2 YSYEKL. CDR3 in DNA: TGCGCCAGCGGTGAGACTAGCGGGATGGGCACAGATACGCAGTATTTT. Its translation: CASGETSGMGTDTQYF.

CDR3 sequence: CASSLPLDVYNEQFF. CDR3 bases: TGCGCCAGCAGCTTGCCTCTAGATGTATACAATGAGCAGTTCTTC. This chain links TRBV5-1 with TRBJ2-1; D not resolved. The CDR3 extends over 15 amino acids. Trimming stripped 1 base from V and 4 bases from J, with 12 bases between. In germline, CDR1 is SGHRS, CDR2 YFSETQ.

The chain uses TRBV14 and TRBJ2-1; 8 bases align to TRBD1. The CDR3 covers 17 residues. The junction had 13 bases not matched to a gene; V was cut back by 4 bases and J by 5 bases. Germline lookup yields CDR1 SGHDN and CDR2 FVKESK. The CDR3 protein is CASSPRGETGADNEQFF. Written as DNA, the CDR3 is TGTGCCAGCAGCCCGAGGGGAGAGACAGGGGCGGACAATGAGCAGTTCTTC. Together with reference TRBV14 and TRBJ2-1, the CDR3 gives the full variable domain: EAGVTQFPSHSVIEKGQTVTLRCDPISGHDNLYWYRRVMGKEIKFLLHFVKESKQDESGMPNNRFLAERTGGTYSTLKVQPAELEDSGVYFCASSPRGETGADNEQFFGPGTRLTVL.

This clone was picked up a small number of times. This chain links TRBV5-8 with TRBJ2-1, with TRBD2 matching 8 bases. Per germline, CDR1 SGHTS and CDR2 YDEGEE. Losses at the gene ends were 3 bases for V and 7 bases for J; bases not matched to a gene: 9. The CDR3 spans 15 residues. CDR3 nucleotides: TGTGCCAGCAGCTCGCTAGCGGGCGGTAGAAATGAGCAGTTCTTC. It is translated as CASSSLAGGRNEQFF.